Sequencing of this TCR beta chain was carried out in a study of molecular identifiers for immune sequencing clone quantification. Points from the study as a whole: Jurkat TCR RNA spiked in from one cell reportedly remained identifiable amid about a million naive cells. More than 98% of effector molecules, versus under 1% of naive-cell molecules, belonged to clones above 20 RNA copies.

From the PCR reads, TCRdb called clonotypes with MiXCR, one entry per CDR3 protein. The sample yields about 640,000 distinct CDR3 sequences, less than 20% seen once. To note about this clonotype: Antigen unknown. The junction departs from the called germline gene at one end, perhaps through a read error.

The clonotype was recovered from a human donor in good health. Some libraries in this study had Jurkat cell RNA spiked in. Material: naive CD8+ T cells from blood, with Jurkat cell RNA spiked in. Sample subset: FACS-sorted CD8+CD4-CCR7+CD45RA+ naive T cells.

Written as DNA, the CDR3 is TGCAGTGCTAGAGAACTCAATTCAGGGGACCAGCCCCAGCGTTTT. Translation gives CSARELNSGDQPQRF. The J gene is TRBJ1-5, the V gene TRBV20-1; perhaps TRBD1 as D (6 bases). CDR3 size: 15 residues. Germline-derived CDR1 and CDR2 are DFQATT and SNEGSKA (reference sequence).